These 13 T cell receptor beta chains were all obtained from the same sample, sequenced in a study of a mutant IDH1 vaccine in newly diagnosed glioma (TCRdb year 2021). The time point label, as the study defines it: week 47, end of study. A 20-mer mutant IDH1 peptide at 300 micrograms in Montanide made up each vaccine dose, which was injected subcutaneously together with topical imiquimod. Receptor libraries were prepared by the immunoSEQ multiplex PCR assay. This immuneACCESS table, as held by TCRdb, lists in-frame sequences with V and J called but not all clones. Of the missing ones, under half trace to an unresolved V gene in checked studies; the others have no known cause. In this sample the table shows 50,000 to 70,000 clones, less than 90% of which occur a single time. The ten largest clones take up over 2.5% of the sample. Their recognized antigens are unknown. This sample comprised PBMCs, obtained from a glioma patient whose treatment included an IDH1 peptide vaccine. These receptors came from a woman aged 45 to 65 with glioma.

This chain joins TRBV2 and TRBJ1-3; D gene ambiguous. Germline-derived CDR1 and CDR2 are SNHLY and FYNNEI. The CDR3 loop spans 15 amino acids. V was shortened by 3 bases and J by 0 bases, with 9 bases between the two germline ends. The CDR3 coding sequence is TGTGCCAGCAGTGAGAGGCAGCACTCTGGAAACACCATATATTTT. It codes for CASSERQHSGNTIYF.

The gene calls are TRBV5-6 and TRBJ1-2; D gene unclear. Germline V gene lookup returns CDR1 SGHDT and CDR2 YYEEEE. With 2 bases removed from V and 8 bases from J, the gap between germline ends came to 16 bases. There are 14 residues in the CDR3. The CDR3 sequence is CASSLRGLVEGYTF. In DNA form, the CDR3 reads TGTGCCAGCAGCTTACGGGGTTTAGTGGAGGGCTACACCTTC.

This clone was seen a single time. The CDR3 sequence is CASSPITSGGAIDTQYF. CDR3 bases: TGTGCCAGCAGCCCAATTACTAGCGGGGGGGCGATAGATACGCAGTATTTT. This chain joins TRBV11-3 and TRBJ2-3, with 13 nucleotides matching TRBD2. CDR1 and CDR2 (germline): SGHNT, YENEEA. After removal of 5 bases from V and 5 bases from J, the junction contained 10 bases not matched to a gene. CDR3 size: 17 residues.

The rearrangement links TRBV15 to TRBJ2-1; D is undetermined. The CDR3 sequence is 14 residues long. Germline V CDR1 and CDR2: LNHNV, YYDKDF (reference sequence). The ends were cut back, 1 base at V and 0 bases at J, with 4 bases in the middle. This chain's CDR3 is CATSRGSSYNEQFF. CDR3 nucleotides: TGTGCCACCAGCAGAGGGAGCTCCTACAATGAGCAGTTCTTC.

This clone appeared a single time. The rearrangement links TRBV6-1 to TRBJ2-3; TRBD1 or TRBD2 may be the D gene (6 bases each). V shed 0 bases and J shed 4 bases, with 8 bases lying between them. The CDR3 has 14 amino acids. CDR1 MNHNS and CDR2 SASEGT come from the germline V gene. Written as DNA, the CDR3 is TGTGCCAGCAGTGAAGCGAGGGGGGCAGATACGCAGTATTTT. The encoded protein is CASSEARGADTQYF.

The CDR3 loop reads CAWEVSSGNTIYF. The CDR3 nucleotides read TGTGCCTGGGAGGTCTCCTCTGGAAACACCATATATTTT. This chain links TRBV30 with TRBJ1-3; D is unclear. Per the germline V gene, CDR1 is GTSNPN and CDR2 is SVGIG (reference sequence). The CDR3 is 13 amino acids. V lost 5 bases to trimming and J lost 0 bases, with 8 bases between them.

This chain links TRBV15 with TRBJ2-1, with D perhaps matching TRBD2 (6 bases). The germline V gene encodes CDR1 LNHNV and CDR2 YYDKDF (reference sequence). Trimming left V 3 bases short and J 6 bases short, with 15 bases between. This CDR3 comprises 15 residues. The DNA of the CDR3 is TGTGCCACCAGCAGGGAGGGCCGCTTTACCAATGAGCAGTTCTTC. Its translation is CATSREGRFTNEQFF.

This chain links TRBV7-2 with TRBJ2-7; D perhaps matches TRBD1 (5 bases). Trimming shortened V by 5 bases and J by 3 bases, and 8 bases separated the two germline ends. Germline assignment: CDR1 SGHTA and CDR2 FQGNSA. The CDR3 has 12 amino acids. CDR3: CASSRRGYEQYF. CDR3 DNA sequence: TGTGCCAGCAGCCGAAGGGGCTACGAGCAGTACTTC.

V usage is TRBV5-4 and J usage is TRBJ1-2; no clear D gene. Germline CDR1 reads SGHNT; CDR2 reads YYREEE (reference sequence). This CDR3 region has 14 residues. V dropped 0 bases and J dropped 8 bases, with 14 bases sitting between them. The DNA for the CDR3 is TGTGCCAGCAGCTTGGACTTGAAATCCAAGGGCTACACCTTC. Encoded protein: CASSLDLKSKGYTF.

CDR3 region: CASRIATNEKLFF. DNA for the CDR3: TGCGCCAGCAGAATTGCAACTAATGAAAAACTGTTTTTT. The chain joins TRBV5-1 to TRBJ1-4; D unclear. Germline lookup yields CDR1 SGHRS and CDR2 YFSETQ. V was shortened by 5 bases and J by 0 bases, with 5 bases between the two germline ends. The CDR3 loop spans 13 amino acids.

The rearrangement joins TRBV9 to TRBJ2-3, with D possibly called TRBD1 or TRBD2 (5 bases each). V lost 8 bases, J lost 2 bases, and 15 bases lay in between. The length of the CDR3 is 14 residues. Germline loops: CDR1 SGDLS, CDR2 YYNGEE. CDR3 coding DNA: TGTGCCAGTAACTTGGGGGTGGACACAGATACGCAGTATTTT. Translated: CASNLGVDTDTQYF.

The V gene is TRBV19, the J gene TRBJ2-3; no clear D. V lost 0 bases to trimming and J lost 6 bases, with 10 bases between them. CDR3 length equals 14 residues. CDR1 is LNHDA, CDR2 SQIVND, per germline (reference sequence). The CDR3 DNA follows: TGTGCCAGTAGTATAGATCGTTGGAAGGATACGCAGTATTTT. Translation: CASSIDRWKDTQYF.

The CDR3 protein is CATSSERSGNEKLFF. CDR3 DNA sequence: TGTGCCACCAGCAGTGAGAGGAGCGGTAATGAAAAACTGTTTTTT. This sequence joins TRBV15 and TRBJ1-4; D is uncertain. Germline loops: CDR1 LNHNV, CDR2 YYDKDF (reference sequence). V was shortened by 3 bases and J by 4 bases, with 12 bases between the two germline ends. This CDR3 has 15 amino acids.